Presented here are 4 T cell receptor beta chains from one specimen sequenced in a study of T cell repertoires in cytomegalovirus infection. TCRdb fed the reads into MiXCR, producing one record per CDR3 protein. The sample contains approximately 500,000 distinct CDR3 sequences, more than 15% of which appear only once. The sample comprised CD8+ T cells from PBMCs. The receptors were sampled from a human donor in good health (CMV status not recorded). Some clones in this sample may be carry-over from other donors' samples.

This clonotype occurred many times. This chain joins TRBV19 and TRBJ1-1; tentatively, D is TRBD1 (5 bases). Germline CDR1 LNHDA, CDR2 SQIVND (reference sequence). The CDR3 sequence is 15 residues long. Trimming shortened V by 4 bases and J by 0 bases, and 12 bases separated the two germline ends. CDR3 sequence: CASSRGAYMNTEAFF. CDR3 in DNA: TGTGCCAGTAGTAGAGGGGCCTACATGAACACTGAAGCTTTCTTT.

The genes are TRBV19 and TRBJ2-7; 7 nucleotides align to TRBD1. Per germline, CDR1 LNHDA and CDR2 SQIVND (reference sequence). After removal of 5 bases from V and 2 bases from J, the junction contained 9 bases not matched to a gene. The CDR3 totals 15 residues. In DNA form, the CDR3 reads TGTGCCAGTAGTCCCTCCAGGGGGAATACCTACGAGCAGTACTTC. Translation: CASSPSRGNTYEQYF.

In its sample, this clonotype was seen many times. The CDR3 sequence: CASSYSEGSYEQYF. CDR3 nucleotide sequence: TGTGCCAGCAGTTACTCCGAGGGGTCCTACGAGCAGTACTTC. The chain couples TRBV6-5 to TRBJ2-7; D is tentatively TRBD1 or TRBD2 (5 bases each). The CDR3 is 14 amino acids. Germline loops: CDR1 MNHEY, CDR2 SVGAGI. Trimming removed 0 bases from V and 1 base from J, with 7 bases in between.

As concerns this clonotype: This sequence may be a read error, since a much larger clone differs from it by one base. The chain couples TRBV7-4 to TRBJ1-5, with D unclear. Between the trimmed V and J ends, which lost 2 bases and 5 bases, there was a span of 13 bases. CDR3 length equals 15 residues. Germline loops: CDR1 SGHVT, CDR2 SQSDAQ. CDR3 region: CASSLIGVTDQPQHF. As DNA, the CDR3 is TGTGCCAGCAGCTTAATCGGGGTGACGGATCAGCCCCAGCATTTT.